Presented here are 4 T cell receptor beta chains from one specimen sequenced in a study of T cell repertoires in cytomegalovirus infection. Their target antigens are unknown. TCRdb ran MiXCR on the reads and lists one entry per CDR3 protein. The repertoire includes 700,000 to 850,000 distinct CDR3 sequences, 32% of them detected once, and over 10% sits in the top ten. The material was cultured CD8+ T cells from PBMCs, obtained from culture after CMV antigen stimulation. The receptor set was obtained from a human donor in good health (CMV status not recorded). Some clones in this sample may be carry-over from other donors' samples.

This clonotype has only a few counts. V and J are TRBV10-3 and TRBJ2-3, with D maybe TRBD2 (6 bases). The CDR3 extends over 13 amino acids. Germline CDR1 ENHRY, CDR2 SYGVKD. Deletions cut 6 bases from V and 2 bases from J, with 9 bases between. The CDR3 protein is CAIRGGDTDTQYF. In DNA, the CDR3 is TGTGCCATCAGGGGGGGAGACACAGATACGCAGTATTTT.

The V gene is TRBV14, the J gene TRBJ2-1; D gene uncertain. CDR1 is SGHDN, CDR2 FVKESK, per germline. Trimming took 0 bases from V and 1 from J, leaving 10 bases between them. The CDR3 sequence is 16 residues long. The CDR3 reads CASSQDTGFSYNEQFF. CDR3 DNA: TGTGCCAGCAGCCAAGATACGGGTTTTTCCTACAATGAGCAGTTCTTC.

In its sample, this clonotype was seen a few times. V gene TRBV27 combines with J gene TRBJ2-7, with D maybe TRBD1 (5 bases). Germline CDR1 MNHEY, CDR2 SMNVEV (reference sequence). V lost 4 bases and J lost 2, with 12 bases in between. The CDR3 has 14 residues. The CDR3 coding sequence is TGTGCCAGCAGTTCAGGGTTGGCGACCTACGAGCAGTACTTC. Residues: CASSSGLATYEQYF.

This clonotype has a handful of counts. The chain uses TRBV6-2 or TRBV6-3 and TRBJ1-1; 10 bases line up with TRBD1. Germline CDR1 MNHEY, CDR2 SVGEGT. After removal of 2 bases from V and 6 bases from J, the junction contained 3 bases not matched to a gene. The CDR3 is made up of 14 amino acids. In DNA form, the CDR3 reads TGTGCCAGCAGTTACATAGGGACAGGGGCTGAAGCTTTCTTT. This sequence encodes CASSYIGTGAEAFF.